These 13 T cell receptor beta chains were sequenced from one sample in a study of PD-1 blockade in classical Hodgkin lymphoma. Described time point: cycle 4 day 1 (C4D1), after five to seven weeks of nivolumab. All trial patients relapsed after autologous stem cell transplantation. The table came from immunoSEQ multiplex PCR; TCRdb's copy has only in-frame clones and leaves some out. The sample yields roughly 48,000 clones, roughly nine tenths seen once. The sequencing here drew on peripheral blood mononuclear cells (PBMCs), taken before the fourth cycle of nivolumab. Receptors were obtained from a human donor with classical Hodgkin lymphoma.

This sequence joins TRBV5-8 and TRBJ2-5; maybe TRBD2 (6 bases). CDR1 and CDR2 (germline): SGHTS, YDEGEE. V was shortened by 2 bases and J by 4 bases, with 9 bases between the two germline ends. This CDR3 contains 13 residues. CDR3 sequence reads: CASSLTGGETQYF. The CDR3 DNA reads TGTGCCAGCAGCTTAACCGGGGGAGAGACCCAGTACTTC.

The sample holds one count of this clone. The CDR3 protein is CASSFEAGGSTDTQYF. The CDR3 bases are TGTGCCAGCAGCTTTGAGGCGGGGGGGAGCACAGATACGCAGTATTTT. V is TRBV7-2 and J is TRBJ2-3; TRBD2 aligns across 9 bases. The CDR3 runs to 16 residues. Trimming at V came to 3 bases and at J to 0 bases, leaving 4 bases not matched to a gene. Looked up from germline, CDR1 is SGHTA and CDR2 is FQGNSA.

This clone was found a few times. This chain links TRBV9 with TRBJ2-3, with 9 bases fitting TRBD2. Losses at the gene ends were 2 bases for V and 6 bases for J; bases not matched to a gene: 10. Germline values: CDR1 SGDLS, CDR2 YYNGEE. The CDR3 totals 16 residues. CDR3 nucleotide sequence: TGTGCCAGCAGCGTGGTAGGTAGCGGGAGTTATGATACGCAGTATTTT. This translates into CASSVVGSGSYDTQYF.

The rearrangement links TRBV13 to TRBJ1-1; D remains unclear. There are 15 residues in the CDR3. Trimming left V 3 bases short and J 0 bases short, with 11 bases between. The germline CDR1 and CDR2 sequences are PRHDT and FYEKMQ (reference sequence). CDR3: CASSLKGGMNTEAFF. The CDR3 DNA reads as TGTGCCAGCAGCTTGAAAGGAGGCATGAACACTGAAGCTTTCTTT.

The chain combines TRBV5-1 with TRBJ2-3; D unclear. CDR3 length equals 13 residues. V was trimmed by 3 bases and J by 6 bases, leaving 11 bases between them. CDR1 SGHRS and CDR2 YFSETQ come from the germline V gene. For the CDR3, the DNA is TGCGCCAGCAGCTCTACTGGCTTCGATACGCAGTATTTT. As protein: CASSSTGFDTQYF.

The chain recombines TRBV11-1 with TRBJ2-7; D might be TRBD1 (6 bases). This CDR3 is built from 13 residues. Trimming shortened V by 4 bases and J by 6 bases, and 13 bases separated the two germline ends. Germline loops: CDR1 SGHAT, CDR2 FQDESV (reference sequence). The CDR3 sequence: CASSYRVGGEQYF. The CDR3 nucleotides read TGTGCCAGCAGCTACAGGGTTGGCGGCGAGCAGTACTTC.

The chain is built from TRBV7-8 and TRBJ2-7; 7 nucleotides line up with TRBD2. This CDR3 spans 15 amino acids. The V segment lost 6 bases and the J segment 2 bases; nucleotides outside the gene matches: 10. The V gene's germline CDR1 is SGHVS and CDR2 FQNEAQ. Here the CDR3 reads CASSTFGGSPYEQYF. The CDR3 bases are TGTGCCAGCAGTACTTTCGGGGGGTCCCCCTACGAGCAGTACTTC.

This clone was picked up one time. The chain couples TRBV5-1 to TRBJ2-7, with 7 bases identical to TRBD1. V was pared by 2 bases and J by 5 bases, with 1 base of the junction left unmatched. CDR3 size: 12 residues. The germline V gene has CDR1 SGHRS and CDR2 YFSETQ. CDR3 sequence reads: CASSFGQDEQYF. The CDR3 DNA reads TGCGCCAGCAGCTTCGGACAGGACGAGCAGTACTTC.

This chain connects TRBV27 to TRBJ2-1, with 8 nucleotides matching TRBD2. V shed 7 bases, J shed 1 base, and the junction held 9 bases outside the gene matches. Germline CDR1 is MNHEY and CDR2 is SMNVEV (reference sequence). The CDR3 extends over 16 amino acids. The CDR3, as DNA: TGTGCCAGCATTTCCCTGGCGGGAGGATCCTACAATGAGCAGTTCTTC. Amino acid sequence: CASISLAGGSYNEQFF.

J is TRBJ2-6 and V is TRBV19; 15 bases match TRBD2. CDR1 LNHDA and CDR2 SQIVND come from the germline V gene (reference sequence). The CDR3 extends over 18 amino acids. Germline trimming cut 5 bases from V and 0 bases from J; bases unmatched to any gene: 2. CDR3 bases: TGTGCCAGTAGTGGGACTAGCGGGGGGCACTCTGGGGCCAACGTCCTGACTTTC. The encoded protein is CASSGTSGGHSGANVLTF.

The chain links TRBV4-2 to TRBJ2-7; D gene unclear. Germline V gene data show CDR1 as LGHNA and CDR2 as YNFKEQ. V lost 1 base, J lost 3 bases, and 13 bases lay in between. The CDR3 is made up of 15 amino acids. The CDR3 loop is CASSQGYEIGYEQYF. CDR3 nucleotides: TGTGCCAGCAGCCAAGGGTACGAAATCGGCTACGAGCAGTACTTC.

This chain uses TRBV28 with TRBJ2-5, with 7 bases lining up with TRBD1. J gave up 3 bases and V 2 bases, and 3 bases lay outside the gene matches. The CDR3 covers 14 residues. The germline V gene encodes CDR1 MDHEN and CDR2 SYDVKM. The CDR3 sequence: CASSLRQGEETQYF. Here the CDR3 DNA reads TGTGCCAGCAGTTTAAGACAGGGTGAAGAGACCCAGTACTTC. The full variable domain, in which reference TRBV28 and TRBJ2-5 provide the parts outside the CDR3, is DVKVTQSSRYLVKRTGEKVFLECVQDMDHENMFWYRQDPGLGLRLIYFSYDVKMKEKGDIPEGYSVSREKKERFSLILESASTNQTSMYLCASSLRQGEETQYFGPGTRLLVL.

The genes are TRBV28 and TRBJ2-4; D is ambiguous. This CDR3 is built from 15 residues. Germline V CDR1 and CDR2: MDHEN, SYDVKM. V was trimmed by 3 bases and J by 0 bases, leaving 9 bases between them. Here the CDR3 reads CASSFFSLAKNIQYF. CDR3 DNA sequence: TGTGCCAGCAGTTTTTTCAGTTTAGCCAAAAACATTCAGTACTTC.